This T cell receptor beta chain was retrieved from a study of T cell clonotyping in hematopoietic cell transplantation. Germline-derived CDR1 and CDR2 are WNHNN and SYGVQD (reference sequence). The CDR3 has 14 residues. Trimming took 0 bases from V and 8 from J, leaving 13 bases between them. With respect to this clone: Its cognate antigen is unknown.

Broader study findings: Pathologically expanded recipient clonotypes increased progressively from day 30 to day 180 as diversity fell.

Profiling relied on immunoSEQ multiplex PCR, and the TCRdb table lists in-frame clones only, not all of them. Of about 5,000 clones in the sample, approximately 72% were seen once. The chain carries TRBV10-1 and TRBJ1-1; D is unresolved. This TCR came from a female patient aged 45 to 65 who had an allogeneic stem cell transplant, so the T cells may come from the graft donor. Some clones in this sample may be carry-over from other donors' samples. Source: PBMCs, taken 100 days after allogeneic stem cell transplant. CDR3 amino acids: CASSESRPASEAFF. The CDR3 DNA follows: TGCGCCAGCAGTGAGTCTCGCCCGGCGTCGGAAGCTTTCTTT.